The clone carrying this T cell receptor (beta chain) was found once. These data originate in a study of Ad26.COV2.S vaccination and SARS-CoV-2 variants. V lost 8 bases to trimming and J lost 7 bases, with 18 bases between them. CDR1 is MNHNY, CDR2 SVGAGI, per germline (reference sequence). CDR3 size: 13 residues. Treatment specified: around 19 received Ad26.COV2.S at low or high dose, single or two shots; five or six received placebo; per-sample allocation not given. Samples were taken on day 63 after the first vaccine or placebo injection. Repertoires were generated with immunoSEQ multiplex PCR, while TCRdb's copy carries only in-frame clones and drops some. The sample shows about 280,000 clones, about 87% of them seen only once.

Specimen: peripheral blood, collected in a trial of Ad26.COV2.S vaccine versus placebo. The chain uses TRBV6-6 and TRBJ2-7; a possible D gene is TRBD1 (6 bases). This receptor was identified in a person between 18 and 60 years old who received the Ad26.COV2.S COVID-19 vaccine or a placebo. The CDR3 sequence: CASGQGSSWEQYF. The CDR3 DNA reads as TGTGCCAGCGGTCAGGGGTCTTCCTGGGAGCAGTACTTC.